This entry lists 20 T cell receptor beta chains sequenced from one sample in a study of Graves' ophthalmopathy and Graves' hyperthyroidism. From RNA, the CDR3 regions of TCR beta chains were amplified and sequenced. HTBI primers were used in a first-round RT-PCR, which preceded a second-round multiplex PCR. TCRdb fed the multiplex PCR reads into MiXCR, producing one record per CDR3 protein. The table has hundreds of thousands of distinct CDR3 sequences, about 22% seen once; the top ten hold around 40%. The sequenced material came from peripheral blood. These receptor sequences come from a woman aged 45-60 years with Graves' ophthalmopathy.

This clonotype has ten or more counts. The rearrangement links TRBV20-1 to TRBJ1-2; 10 bases match TRBD1. The trim removed 4 bases at V and 8 bases at J, leaving 13 bases unmatched. CDR1 is DFQATT, CDR2 SNEGSKA, per germline (reference sequence). This CDR3 region has 15 residues. The DNA for the CDR3 is TGCAGTGCTACCCCCCCGGGACAGGGGTCTGGCGGCTACACCTTC. Its translation is CSATPPGQGSGGYTF.

This clonotype was picked up many times. This sequence joins TRBV27 and TRBJ2-7; D may be TRBD1 (8 bases). The V and J ends lost 2 bases and 2 bases respectively, with 13 bases between them. Germline V gene data show CDR1 as MNHEY and CDR2 as SMNVEV (reference sequence). This CDR3 comprises 15 residues. The CDR3: CASSLGQGLTYEQYF. In DNA, the CDR3 is TGTGCCAGCAGTTTAGGACAGGGACTAACCTACGAGCAGTACTTC.

This clonotype was found many times. The V call is TRBV29-1, the J call TRBJ2-2; TRBD2 agrees at 7 bases. In germline, CDR1 is SQVTM, CDR2 ANQGSEA. The V and J ends lost 4 bases and 3 bases, in that order; junction bases with no gene match: 5. This CDR3 comprises 14 residues. CDR3 in DNA: TGCAGCGTTGGACTAGCTCTATACACCGGGGAGCTGTTTTTT. It is translated as CSVGLALYTGELFF.

This clonotype was found many times. The V gene is TRBV18, the J gene TRBJ2-7; D call uncertain. Germline values: CDR1 KGHSH, CDR2 LQKENI. Deletions cut 1 base from V and 5 bases from J, with 12 bases between. The CDR3 covers 14 residues. CDR3 nucleotides: TGTGCCAGCTCACCACTCCACGGCCTGGACGAGCAGTACTTC. Translation gives CASSPLHGLDEQYF.

This clonotype was seen at least ten times. This chain uses TRBV11-2 with TRBJ1-2; TRBD1 agrees at 12 bases. In germline, CDR1 is SGHAT, CDR2 FQNNGV. The CDR3 covers 15 residues. Trimming cost V 1 base and J 7 bases; bases outside gene matches: 4. This CDR3 is CASSLVKGQGAGYTF. DNA of the CDR3: TGTGCCAGCAGCTTAGTGAAGGGACAGGGGGCTGGCTACACCTTC.

This clonotype was seen many times. The chain links TRBV28 to TRBJ2-7; TRBD1 matches at 8 bases. V dropped 5 bases and J dropped 5; count of bases not matched to a gene: 8. CDR1 is MDHEN, CDR2 SYDVKM, per germline. There are 14 residues in the CDR3. In DNA, the CDR3 is TGTGCCAGCAGTCCTCCGGGACAGGTCGACGAGCAGTACTTC. Translating gives CASSPPGQVDEQYF.

In this sample, this clonotype turned up once. The chain carries TRBV29-1 and TRBJ1-1; 8 bases are shared with TRBD1. Germline V lookup: CDR1 SQVTM, CDR2 ANQGSEA. The CDR3 is made up of 12 amino acids. V was pared by 7 bases and J by 4 bases, with 5 bases of the junction left unmatched. The DNA of the CDR3 is TGCAGCGACGCCACAGGGGGCACTGAAGCTTTCTTT. Translation gives CSDATGGTEAFF.

This clonotype was counted many times. The chain carries TRBV14 and TRBJ2-2; 7 nucleotides line up with TRBD2. The J segment lost 3 bases and the V segment lost 0 bases, leaving 16 bases of the junction unmatched. CDR1 SGHDN and CDR2 FVKESK come from the germline V gene. The CDR3 contains 20 residues. The DNA of the CDR3 is TGTGCCAGCAGCCAAGAAAGTGCGGGGGAAGGCGAGTCAGACACCGGGGAGCTGTTTTTT. It codes for CASSQESAGEGESDTGELFF.

This clonotype was seen many times. The genes are TRBV11-2 and TRBJ2-4; tentative D call: TRBD2 (6 bases). The germline gives CDR1 SGHAT, CDR2 FQNNGV. Trimming removed 2 bases from V and 11 bases from J, with 13 bases in between. This CDR3 has 13 amino acids. Here the CDR3 DNA reads TGTGCCAGCAGCTTAAGGCTAGCGTCCTTTCAGTACTTC. Translated, it gives CASSLRLASFQYF.

The chain employs TRBV2 and TRBJ2-7; D assignment may be TRBD1 or TRBD2 (5 bases each). The germline V and J ends were trimmed by 8 bases and 6 bases, with 14 bases remaining between them. Germline CDR1 and CDR2: SNHLY and FYNNEI. The CDR3 runs to 12 residues. DNA for the CDR3: TGTGCCAGCTGGGACCGCTTTGGCGAGCAGTACTTC. Amino acids: CASWDRFGEQYF.

This clonotype has ten or more counts. This rearrangement joins TRBV19 to TRBJ1-1; maybe TRBD1 (5 bases). The CDR3 is 13 residues long. Germline CDR1 LNHDA, CDR2 SQIVND (reference sequence). V was cut by 4 bases and J by 5 bases, with 11 bases left in between. Here the CDR3 reads CASSNRGRTEAFF. CDR3 bases: TGTGCCAGTAGTAACCGGGGGAGGACTGAAGCTTTCTTT.

This clonotype was counted ten times or more. The gene calls are TRBV27 and TRBJ1-2, with 9 bases identical to TRBD1. The CDR3 consists of 14 residues. From germline, CDR1 is MNHEY and CDR2 SMNVEV (reference sequence). Trimming at V came to 6 bases and at J to 5 bases, leaving 7 bases not matched to a gene. Here the CDR3 reads CASRELGQGYGYTF. The CDR3, as DNA: TGTGCCAGCAGGGAGTTGGGACAGGGTTATGGCTACACCTTC.

This clonotype showed up many times. The chain recombines TRBV12-3 or TRBV12-4 with TRBJ2-7; 11 bases match TRBD1. The CDR3 is made up of 13 amino acids. Trimming at V came to 7 bases and at J to 7 bases, leaving 6 bases not matched to a gene. CDR3 residues: CASIRGTGGEQYF. CDR3 nucleotides: TGTGCCAGCATCCGTGGGACAGGGGGTGAGCAGTACTTC.

The chain combines TRBV12-3 or TRBV12-4 with TRBJ1-5; no reliable D call. Trimming took off 2 bases at V and 2 bases at J, with 10 bases between the two ends. The CDR3 loop spans 15 amino acids. For the CDR3, the DNA is TGTGCCAGCAGTTTACCCGGGTTAGGCAATCAGCCCCAGCATTTT. Translation: CASSLPGLGNQPQHF.

This clonotype showed up many times. The V and J genes are TRBV15 and TRBJ2-7; D is perhaps TRBD2 (5 bases). The CDR3 extends over 16 amino acids. Germline V gene data show CDR1 as LNHNV and CDR2 as YYDKDF (reference sequence). V lost 0 bases and J 4 bases, leaving 16 bases between the germline ends. The CDR3 loop is CATSRDSGGSPYEQYF. CDR3 nucleotide sequence: TGTGCCACCAGCAGAGATAGTGGTGGGAGTCCGTACGAGCAGTACTTC.

Comments on this clonotype: A read error may be the cause here, since a much bigger clone is one base away. This CDR3 is CVSSTAYGMNTEAFF. CDR3 DNA sequence: TGTGTCAGCAGCACCGCTTACGGGATGAACACTGAAGCTTTCTTT. The gene calls are TRBV7-2 and TRBJ1-1; D is ambiguous. Germline V CDR1 and CDR2: SGHTA, FQGNSA. The length of the CDR3 is 15 residues.

This clonotype was seen repeatedly, ten times or more. DNA of the CDR3: TGCGCCAGCAGCTTACAGGGTGGGGGGAATGAGCAGTTCTTC. Amino acids: CASSLQGGGNEQFF. The rearrangement uses TRBV5-1 and TRBJ2-1, with D perhaps given as TRBD1 or TRBD2 (6 bases each). Germline lookup yields CDR1 SGHRS and CDR2 YFSETQ. This CDR3 region has 14 residues. Trimming removed 2 bases at V and 7 bases at J, with 13 bases between.

The table lists this clonotype with many counts. This chain links TRBV7-3 with TRBJ2-7; 10 bases agree with TRBD2. V was pared by 5 bases and J by 5 bases, with 9 bases of the junction left unmatched. The germline CDR1 and CDR2 sequences are SGHTA and FQGTGA. This CDR3 is 15 amino acids long. The CDR3 DNA reads as TGTGCCAGCAGCCCGTTCGGAGCGGGAGGGGACGAGCAGTACTTC. Translation: CASSPFGAGGDEQYF.

This chain uses TRBV7-2 with TRBJ1-6; D is perhaps TRBD1 (5 bases). The CDR3 is 14 residues long. The V end was cut by 5 bases, the J end by 7 bases, with 12 bases between. CDR1 SGHTA and CDR2 FQGNSA come from the germline V gene. The CDR3 region has the DNA TGTGCCAGCAGCAGGGGAATGGGGAATTCACCCCTCCACTTT. Translating it yields CASSRGMGNSPLHF.

To note about this clonotype: A junction end diverges from the germline sequence, so it may reflect a read error. The chain combines TRBV19 with TRBJ2-7; 9 bases align to TRBD1. CDR1 is LNHDA, CDR2 SQIVND, per germline (reference sequence). The CDR3 consists of 15 residues. This chain's CDR3 is CVSRLTGGLIYEQYF. CDR3 nucleotide sequence: TGTGTCAGTAGGCTTACAGGGGGCCTGATCTACGAGCAGTACTTC.